This paragraph covers one T cell receptor (beta chain) sequence. Its antigen is not identified. Every TCR beta cDNA library bore unique molecular identifiers. Each batch of about 0.9 to 10 million T cells produced 500,000 to 550,000 cDNA molecules. TCRdb called the PCR reads again in MiXCR, with one record for every CDR3 protein. The sample lists hundreds of thousands of distinct CDR3 sequences; 53% were seen once. The sample belongs to a study of post-analysis software for immune sequencing data. The wider study: Relapsing-remitting, secondary progressive and progressive-relapsing multiple sclerosis courses were included.

Points from the study as a whole: Four to six TRBV segments appeared more often in patients than in controls, and TRBV5-6, TRBV5-1 and TRBV20-1 were among these. Diversity measured as normalized Chao1 was significantly lower in multiple sclerosis patients than in controls.

The CDR3 sequence is 13 residues long. Trimming took 1 base from V and 8 from J, leaving 11 bases between them. The origin of this receptor is a girl aged 10-17 years with multiple sclerosis. The chain joins TRBV12-3 or TRBV12-4 to TRBJ1-2; TRBD1 is a possible D gene (5 bases). The sequenced sample was blood. CDR3 sequence (DNA): TGTGCCAGCAGTTTAGTTGGGGCGTGGGGCTACACCTTC. Protein product: CASSLVGAWGYTF.